One and the same sample provided the 5 T cell receptor beta chains below, sequenced in a study of beta chain features in type 1 diabetes (dated by TCRdb to the late 2010s). Antigens of these TCRs are unknown. The library was prepared using the immunoSEQ multiplex PCR assay. The entire amount of isolated RNA was reverse transcribed using the High Capacity cDNA Reverse Transcription Kit, so the sequenced TCRB transcripts were expressed ones. TCRdb took this table from immuneACCESS and kept in-frame rearrangements with V and J called. Such tables lack part of the clones; where checked against another copy, unresolved V genes explain under half of the gap, and the rest is unexplained. This sample comprises around 600,000 clones, 9.5% to 15% of them detected only once. The top ten constitute more than 0.09% of the sample. The investigation overall reported the following: A moderate but significant shortening of TCRB CDR3 length was observed in type 1 diabetes patients in all four CD4+ subsets.

The sample comprised naive CD4+ T cells from blood. The intended sense of this specimen's cell subset or site label: true naive CD4+ T cells. Receptors were obtained from a man younger than 40 with type 1 diabetes.

The V gene is TRBV28, the J gene TRBJ2-7; a weak D match, TRBD1 (5 bases). Germline values: CDR1 MDHEN, CDR2 SYDVKM. There are 14 residues in the CDR3. Trimming cost V 7 bases and J 2 bases, with 15 bases left between them. Here the CDR3 reads CASNLPGRAYEQYF. DNA of the CDR3: TGTGCCAGCAATCTCCCGGGCAGGGCCTACGAGCAGTACTTC.

The V and J genes are TRBV5-1 and TRBJ2-7, with D tentatively TRBD1 or TRBD2 (5 bases each). Germline values: CDR1 SGHRS, CDR2 YFSETQ. The V and J ends lost 4 bases and 2 bases respectively, with 13 bases between them. This CDR3 contains 14 residues. CDR3 region: CASSARDGPYEQYF. The CDR3 region has the DNA TGCGCCAGCAGCGCCCGGGACGGCCCCTACGAGCAGTACTTC.

The chain joins TRBV6-5 to TRBJ2-3; a weak D match, TRBD2 (5 bases). V was trimmed by 5 bases and J by 0 bases, leaving 12 bases between them. The CDR3 runs 15 residues. The germline CDR1 and CDR2 sequences are MNHEY and SVGAGI. CDR3 amino acids: CASSQRTLSTDTQYF. As DNA, the CDR3 is TGTGCCAGCAGTCAGCGGACCTTAAGCACAGATACGCAGTATTTT.

J is TRBJ2-7 and V is TRBV4-1; 10 positions agree with TRBD1. V shed 0 bases, J shed 1 base, and the junction held 9 bases outside the gene matches. Germline V gene lookup returns CDR1 MGHRA and CDR2 YSYEKL. The CDR3 spans 18 residues. The chain's CDR3 is CASSQERKADRGSYEQYF. The CDR3 DNA is TGCGCCAGCAGCCAAGAGAGGAAGGCGGACAGGGGGTCCTACGAGCAGTACTTC.

This chain connects TRBV29-1 to TRBJ2-7; TRBD1 matches at 10 bases. V shed 4 bases, J shed 4 bases, and the junction held 7 bases outside the gene matches. Looked up from germline, CDR1 is SQVTM and CDR2 is ANQGSEA. The CDR3 is 14 amino acids. As DNA, the CDR3 is TGCAGCGTTGTAGGGGACAGGGGTTTGTACGAGCAGTACTTC. Protein product: CSVVGDRGLYEQYF.